What follows describes a single T cell receptor beta chain. The antigen is not known. This sample is drawn from a study of identical twins. Broader study findings: Possibly, invariant MAIT and iNKT cells partly confounded zero-insertion analyses. Shared out-of-frame alpha sequences (those common to twins) showed excess low generation probability. Fewer insertions characterized abundant cord blood beta clonotypes, whereas memory repertoires showed none.

TCRdb reanalysed the 5' RACE reads using MiXCR and keeps one entry per CDR3 protein. Of about 530,000 distinct CDR3 sequences listed, under 25% were seen once; the top ten hold around 0.5%. This CDR3 has 15 amino acids. V lost 3 bases and J 3 bases, leaving 12 bases between the germline ends. The data were also submitted as part of a second study, on yellow fever vaccine responses in identical twins. Per that paper: Among the twins, the vaccine T cell response reportedly seemed partly convergent and partly personalized.

The sample taken for sequencing was CD4+ T cells sorted from blood. The sequence came from a woman aged 18-29 years in good health. The V call is TRBV12-3 or TRBV12-4, the J call TRBJ1-3, with D possibly TRBD1 on 6 matching bases. CDR3 residues: CASSFLGGDGNTIYF. The DNA of the CDR3 is TGTGCCAGCAGTTTTCTAGGGGGTGATGGAAACACCATATATTTT.